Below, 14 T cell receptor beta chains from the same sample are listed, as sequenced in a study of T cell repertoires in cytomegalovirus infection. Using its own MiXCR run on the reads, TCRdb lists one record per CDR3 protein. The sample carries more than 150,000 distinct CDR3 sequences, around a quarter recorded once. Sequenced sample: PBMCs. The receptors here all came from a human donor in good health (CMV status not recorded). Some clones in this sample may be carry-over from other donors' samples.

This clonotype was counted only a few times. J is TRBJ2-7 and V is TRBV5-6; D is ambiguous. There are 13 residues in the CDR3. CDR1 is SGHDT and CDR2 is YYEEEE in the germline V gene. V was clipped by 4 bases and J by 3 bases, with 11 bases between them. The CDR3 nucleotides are TGTGCCAGCAGCCCAGCTACGGTCTACGAGCAGTACTTC. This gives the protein CASSPATVYEQYF.

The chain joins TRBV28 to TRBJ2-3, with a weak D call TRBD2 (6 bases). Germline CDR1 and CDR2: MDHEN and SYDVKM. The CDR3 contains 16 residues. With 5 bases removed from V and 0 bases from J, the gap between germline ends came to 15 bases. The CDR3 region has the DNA TGTGCCAGCAGTCTTAGCGGATTCACTAGCACAGATACGCAGTATTTT. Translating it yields CASSLSGFTSTDTQYF.

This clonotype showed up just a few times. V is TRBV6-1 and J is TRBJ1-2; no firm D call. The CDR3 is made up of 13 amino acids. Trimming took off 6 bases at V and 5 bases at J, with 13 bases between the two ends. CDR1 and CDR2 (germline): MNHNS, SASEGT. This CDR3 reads CASSPKEGYGYTF. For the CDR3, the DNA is TGTGCCAGCAGCCCGAAGGAGGGTTATGGCTACACCTTC.

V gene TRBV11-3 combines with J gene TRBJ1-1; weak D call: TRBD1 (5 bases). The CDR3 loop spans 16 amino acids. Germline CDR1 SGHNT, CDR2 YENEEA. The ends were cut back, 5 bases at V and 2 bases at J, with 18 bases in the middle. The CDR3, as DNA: TGTGCCAGCAGCCCAGGGACCGCGAACCCTAACACTGAAGCTTTCTTT. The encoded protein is CASSPGTANPNTEAFF.

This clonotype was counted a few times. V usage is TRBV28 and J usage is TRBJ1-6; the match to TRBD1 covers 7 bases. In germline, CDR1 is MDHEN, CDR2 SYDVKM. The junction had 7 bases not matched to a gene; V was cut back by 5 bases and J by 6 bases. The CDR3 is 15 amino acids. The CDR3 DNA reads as TGTGCCAGCAGTCCTGAAACAGGGGTTAATTCACCCCTCCACTTT. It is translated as CASSPETGVNSPLHF.

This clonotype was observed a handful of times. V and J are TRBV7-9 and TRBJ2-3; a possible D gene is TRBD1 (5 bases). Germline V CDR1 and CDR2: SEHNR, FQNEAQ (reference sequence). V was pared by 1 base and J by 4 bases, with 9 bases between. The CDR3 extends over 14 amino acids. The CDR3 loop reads CASSLDGQADTQYF. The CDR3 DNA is TGTGCCAGCAGCTTAGATGGACAAGCAGATACGCAGTATTTT.

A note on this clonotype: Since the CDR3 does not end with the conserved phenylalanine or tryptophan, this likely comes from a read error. The CDR3 sequence: CASSPGPDYEQYL. CDR3 sequence (DNA): TGTGCCAGCAGTCCCGGGCCGGACTACGAGCAGTACCTC. The rearrangement joins TRBV12-3 or TRBV12-4 to TRBJ2-7; the D is unclear. The CDR3 loop spans 13 amino acids. The V gene lost 5 bases and the J gene lost 3 bases, with 11 bases spanning the gap.

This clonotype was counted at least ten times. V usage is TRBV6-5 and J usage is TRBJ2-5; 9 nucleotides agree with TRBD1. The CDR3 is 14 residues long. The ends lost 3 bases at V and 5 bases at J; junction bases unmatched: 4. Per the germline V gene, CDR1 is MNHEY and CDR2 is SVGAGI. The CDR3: CASSYGQGRETQYF. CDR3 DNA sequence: TGTGCCAGCAGTTATGGACAGGGGCGGGAGACCCAGTACTTC.

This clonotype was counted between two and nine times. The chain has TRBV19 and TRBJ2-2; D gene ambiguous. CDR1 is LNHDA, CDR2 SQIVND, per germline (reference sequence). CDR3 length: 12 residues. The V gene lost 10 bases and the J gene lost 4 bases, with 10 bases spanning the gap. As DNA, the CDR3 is TGTGCCATAGAGAACCCCACCGGGGAGCTGTTTTTT. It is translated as CAIENPTGELFF.

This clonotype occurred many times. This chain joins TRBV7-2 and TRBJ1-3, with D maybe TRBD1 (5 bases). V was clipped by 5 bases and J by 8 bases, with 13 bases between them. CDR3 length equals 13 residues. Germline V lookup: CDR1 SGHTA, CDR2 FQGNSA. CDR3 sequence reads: CASSPGMLDTIYF. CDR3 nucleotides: TGTGCCAGCAGCCCAGGGATGTTGGACACCATATATTTT.

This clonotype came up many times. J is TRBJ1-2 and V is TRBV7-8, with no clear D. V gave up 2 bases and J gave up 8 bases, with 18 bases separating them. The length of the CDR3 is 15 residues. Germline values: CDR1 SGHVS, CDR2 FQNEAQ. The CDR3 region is CASSLRVDARGGYTF. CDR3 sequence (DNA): TGTGCCAGCAGCTTAAGAGTCGACGCACGGGGAGGCTACACCTTC.

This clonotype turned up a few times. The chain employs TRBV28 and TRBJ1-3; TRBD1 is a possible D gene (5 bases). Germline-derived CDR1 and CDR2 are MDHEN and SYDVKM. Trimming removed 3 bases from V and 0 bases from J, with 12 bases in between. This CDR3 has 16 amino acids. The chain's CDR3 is CASSFGGENSGNTIYF. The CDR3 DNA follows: TGTGCCAGCAGTTTTGGGGGGGAGAACTCTGGAAACACCATATATTTT.

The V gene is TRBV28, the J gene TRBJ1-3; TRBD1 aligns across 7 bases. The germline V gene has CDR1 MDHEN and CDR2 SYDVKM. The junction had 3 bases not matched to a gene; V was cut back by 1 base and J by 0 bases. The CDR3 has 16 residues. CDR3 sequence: CASSLYGTDSGNTIYF. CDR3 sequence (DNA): TGTGCCAGCAGTTTATACGGGACAGACTCTGGAAACACCATATATTTT. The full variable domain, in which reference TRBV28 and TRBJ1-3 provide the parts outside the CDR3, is DVKVTQSSRYLVKRTGEKVFLECVQDMDHENMFWYRQDPGLGLRLIYFSYDVKMKEKGDIPEGYSVSREKKERFSLILESASTNQTSMYLCASSLYGTDSGNTIYFGEGSWLTVV.

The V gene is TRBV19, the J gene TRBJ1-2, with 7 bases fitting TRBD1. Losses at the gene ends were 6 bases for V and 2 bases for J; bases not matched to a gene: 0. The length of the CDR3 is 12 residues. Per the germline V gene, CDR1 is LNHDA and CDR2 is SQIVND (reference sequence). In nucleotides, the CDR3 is TGTGCCAGTAGGGACAGGAACTATGGCTACACCTTC. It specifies CASRDRNYGYTF.